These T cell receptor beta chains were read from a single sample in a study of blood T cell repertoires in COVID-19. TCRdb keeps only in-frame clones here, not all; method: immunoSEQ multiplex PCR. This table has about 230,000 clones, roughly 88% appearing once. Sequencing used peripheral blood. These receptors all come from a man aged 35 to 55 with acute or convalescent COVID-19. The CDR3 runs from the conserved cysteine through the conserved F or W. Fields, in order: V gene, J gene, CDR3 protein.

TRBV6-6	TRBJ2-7	CASSYSDRVYEQYF
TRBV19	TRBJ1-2	CASSIYGGPTNYGYTF
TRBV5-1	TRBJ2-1	CASSWELAGGPMNEQFF
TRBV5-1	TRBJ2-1	CASSFGTSGYNEQFF
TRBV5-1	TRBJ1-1	CASSGTGRNTEAFF
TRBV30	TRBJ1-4	CAWSPAGQGASEKLFF
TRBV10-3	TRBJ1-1	CAISEPSIEETEAFF
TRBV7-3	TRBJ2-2	CASSFARNTGELFF
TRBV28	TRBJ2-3	CAGGGRRSTDTQYF
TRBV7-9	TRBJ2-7	CASSFGGTGDLEQYF
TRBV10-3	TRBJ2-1	CAISEGLNEQFF
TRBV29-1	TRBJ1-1	CSAAGTGGSVNTEAFF
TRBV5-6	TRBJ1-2	CASNPTAAGGYTF
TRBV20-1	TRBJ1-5	CSARDRRAQHF
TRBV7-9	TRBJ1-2	CASSLGQNYGYTF
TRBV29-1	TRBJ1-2	CSVDELANYGYTF